This T cell receptor (beta chain) was sequenced during a study of blood T cell repertoires in COVID-19. The authors' processing: How many nucleated cells were present was estimated from reference gene primer amplification. Method: immunoSEQ multiplex PCR; TCRdb's copy keeps in-frame clones and lacks some. Clonal size and the V and J genes are those of that table, whereas D and trimming came from the DNA. The sample includes approximately 530,000 clones, approximately 88% of them seen just once. A Seattle source enrolled patients during active infection and followed them longitudinally. CDR3 length: 15 residues. CDR1 is SEHNR and CDR2 is FQNEAQ in the germline V gene (reference sequence). V shed 2 bases and J shed 5 bases, with 12 bases lying between them.

This receptor was taken from a woman in her fifties or sixties with COVID-19, enrolled during active disease. Sequencing used peripheral blood. The chain uses TRBV7-9 and TRBJ1-4; tentative D call: TRBD1 (6 bases). The CDR3 loop reads CASSLIRGPNEKLFF. The CDR3 coding sequence is TGTGCCAGCAGCTTAATCAGGGGACCAAATGAAAAACTGTTTTTT.